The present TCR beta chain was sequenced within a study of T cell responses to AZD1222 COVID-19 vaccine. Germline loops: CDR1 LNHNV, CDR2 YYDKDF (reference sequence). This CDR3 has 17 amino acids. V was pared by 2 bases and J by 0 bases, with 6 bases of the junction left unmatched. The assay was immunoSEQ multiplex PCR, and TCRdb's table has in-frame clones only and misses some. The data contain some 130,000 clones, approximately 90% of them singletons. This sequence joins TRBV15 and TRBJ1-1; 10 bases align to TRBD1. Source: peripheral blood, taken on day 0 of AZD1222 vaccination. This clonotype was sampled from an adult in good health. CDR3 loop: CATSRRDRGFLNTEAFF. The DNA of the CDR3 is TGTGCCACCAGCAGACGGGACAGGGGATTTCTGAACACTGAAGCTTTCTTT. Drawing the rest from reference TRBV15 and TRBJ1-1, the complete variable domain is DAMVIQNPRYQVTQFGKPVTLSCSQTLNHNVMYWYQQKSSQAPKLLFHYYDKDFNNEADTPDNFQSRRPNTSFCFLDIRSPGLGDTAMYLCATSRRDRGFLNTEAFFGQGTRLTVV.